The following is a T cell receptor beta chain sequence with its context. These data come from a study of cytomegalovirus exposure and HLA in healthy donors. The donors, nominally healthy at sampling, likely had unrecorded immune exposures. The PCR had 60 Vbeta and 13 Jbeta primers. Produced via immunoSEQ multiplex PCR; TCRdb's table is partial and in-frame only. This table holds 100,000 to 150,000 clones, about 72% found once. There are 17 residues in the CDR3. Germline CDR1 is LNHNV and CDR2 is YYDKDF (reference sequence). V was trimmed by 1 base and J by 5 bases, leaving 19 bases between them. This rearrangement joins TRBV15 to TRBJ2-3, with D possibly matching TRBD1 (6 bases). This clonotype originated in a female donor in good health and CMV-seronegative. Sequencing used PBMCs. CDR3 DNA: TGTGCCACCAGCAGAGGGTCTGGCAGGGGCGGTGGAGATACGCAGTATTTT. It translates to CATSRGSGRGGGDTQYF.